The clone carrying this T cell receptor beta chain has only a few counts. This specimen comes from a study of T-cell reconstitution after alpha-beta-depleted transplantation in children. Germline V gives CDR1 SGHTA, CDR2 FQGTGA. There are 18 residues in the CDR3. V was pared by 4 bases and J by 7 bases, with 26 bases between. For TCRbeta, the library was prepared with unique molecular identifiers. TCRdb reanalysed the PCR reads using MiXCR and keeps one entry per CDR3 protein. The sample gives around 400,000 distinct CDR3 sequences, about a tenth of which show up once; approximately 5% is in the top ten.

The rearrangement uses TRBV7-3 and TRBJ2-1; no clear D gene. This clonotype originated in a human donor who donated a stem cell graft to a child with acute myeloid leukemia. The source was PBMCs from the stem cell graft donor, collected from the stem cell graft. The CDR3 sequence is CASSYLPKGGPGENEQFF. In DNA form, the CDR3 reads TGTGCCAGCAGCTACCTACCCAAGGGTGGGCCAGGTGAGAATGAGCAGTTCTTC.